The clone carrying this T cell receptor (beta chain) was seen repeatedly, ten times or more. Its antigen remains unknown. Germline V lookup: CDR1 SGHDN, CDR2 FVKESK. V was shortened by 0 bases and J by 4 bases, with 4 bases between the two germline ends. CDR3 length equals 13 residues. This entry is derived from a study of response to subunit inactivated influenza vaccine. Study observations and caveats: Seasonal influenza vaccination, on each occasion, was suggested by the authors to recruit few new T cells.

TCRdb passed the RT-PCR reads through MiXCR, listing each CDR3 protein once. The data show fewer than 350,000 distinct CDR3 sequences, 21% seen once. The sequence was obtained from a man in his fifties or sixties who received an inactivated influenza vaccine. The sequencing here drew on PBMCs from blood, taken approximately 22 months after vaccination. V and J are TRBV14 and TRBJ1-5; D not certain. The CDR3, as DNA: TGTGCCAGCAGCCAAGATCGTAATCAGCCCCAGCATTTT. Translating it yields CASSQDRNQPQHF.